This TCR beta chain is from a study of blood T cell repertoires in COVID-19. The assay was immunoSEQ multiplex PCR, and TCRdb's table has in-frame clones only and misses some. The profile shows around 100,000 clones, roughly 85% of them singletons. The CDR3 runs to 15 residues. CDR1 SNHLY and CDR2 FYNNEI come from the germline V gene. V lost 5 bases and J lost 2; bases outside the gene matches: 4. The TCR was taken from a human donor in a cohort sampled during active COVID-19. Sample: peripheral blood. The J gene is TRBJ2-1, the V gene TRBV2, with 9 positions matching TRBD2. The CDR3 here is CASSIGLATYNEQFF. The CDR3 region has the DNA TGTGCCAGCAGTATAGGACTAGCGACCTACAATGAGCAGTTCTTC.